This T cell receptor (beta chain) was documented in a study of cytomegalovirus exposure and HLA in healthy donors. The sample holds one count of this clone. Both 60 Vbeta primers and 13 Jbeta primers went into the PCR. Profiled with immunoSEQ multiplex PCR; TCRdb holds only in-frame clones, not every one. The table records some 170,000 clones, about 71% of them present only once. V gave up 1 base and J gave up 8 bases, with 11 bases separating them. From germline, CDR1 is LGHNA and CDR2 YSLEER. The CDR3 has 13 residues. This clonotype originated in a woman in her 30s in good health and CMV-seronegative. The chain uses TRBV4-3 and TRBJ1-2; D call uncertain. Sequenced material: PBMCs. CDR3: CASSQAGGRGYTF. DNA for the CDR3: TGCGCCAGCAGCCAAGCGGGTGGTCGGGGCTACACCTTC.